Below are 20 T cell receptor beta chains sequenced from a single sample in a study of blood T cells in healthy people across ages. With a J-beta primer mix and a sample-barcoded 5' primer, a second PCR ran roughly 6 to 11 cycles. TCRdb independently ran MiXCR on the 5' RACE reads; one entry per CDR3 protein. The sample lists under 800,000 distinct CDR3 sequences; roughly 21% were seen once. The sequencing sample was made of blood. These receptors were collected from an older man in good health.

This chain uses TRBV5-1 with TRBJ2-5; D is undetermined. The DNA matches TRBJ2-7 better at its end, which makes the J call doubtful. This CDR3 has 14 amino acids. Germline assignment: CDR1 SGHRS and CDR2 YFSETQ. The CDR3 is CASSLAVTSYEQYF. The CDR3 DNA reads TGCGCCAGCAGCTTGGCAGTGACAAGCTACGAGCAGTACTTC.

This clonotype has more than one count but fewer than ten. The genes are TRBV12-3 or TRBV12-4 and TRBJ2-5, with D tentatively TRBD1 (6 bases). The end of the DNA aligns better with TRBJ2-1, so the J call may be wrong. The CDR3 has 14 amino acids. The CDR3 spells CASSLSGQQREQFF. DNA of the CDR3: TGTGCCAGCAGTCTAAGCGGACAGCAAAGGGAGCAGTTCTTC.

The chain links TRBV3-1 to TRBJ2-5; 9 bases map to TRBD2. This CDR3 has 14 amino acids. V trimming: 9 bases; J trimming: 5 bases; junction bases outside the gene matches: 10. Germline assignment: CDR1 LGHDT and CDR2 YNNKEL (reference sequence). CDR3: CASLAAGGLETQYF. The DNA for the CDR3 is TGTGCCAGTCTTGCGGCGGGAGGGCTGGAGACCCAGTACTTC.

This CDR3 is CASSAFEDTQYF. Written as DNA, the CDR3 is TGTGCCAGCAGCGCCTTCGAAGATACGCAGTATTTT. The rearrangement uses TRBV9 and TRBJ2-3; D not resolved. V dropped 3 bases and J dropped 5 bases, with 7 bases sitting between them. The CDR3 covers 12 residues. CDR1 and CDR2 from the germline V gene are SGDLS and YYNGEE.

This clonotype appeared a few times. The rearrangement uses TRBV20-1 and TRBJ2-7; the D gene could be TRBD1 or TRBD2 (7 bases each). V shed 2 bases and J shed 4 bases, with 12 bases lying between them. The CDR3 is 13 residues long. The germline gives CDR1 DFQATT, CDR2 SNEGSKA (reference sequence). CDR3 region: CSARPGGVYEQYF. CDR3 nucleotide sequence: TGCAGTGCTAGACCAGGGGGGGTGTACGAGCAGTACTTC.

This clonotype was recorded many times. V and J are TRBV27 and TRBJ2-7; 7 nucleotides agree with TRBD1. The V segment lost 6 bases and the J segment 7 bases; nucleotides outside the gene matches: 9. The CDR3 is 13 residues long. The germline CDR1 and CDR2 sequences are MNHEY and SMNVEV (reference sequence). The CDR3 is CASSQGQAGEQYF. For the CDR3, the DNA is TGTGCCAGCAGCCAAGGACAGGCTGGAGAGCAGTACTTC.

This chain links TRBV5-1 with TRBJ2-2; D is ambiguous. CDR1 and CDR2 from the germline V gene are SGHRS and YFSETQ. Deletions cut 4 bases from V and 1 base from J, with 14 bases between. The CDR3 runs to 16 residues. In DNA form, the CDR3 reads TGCGCCAGCAGCGGTAGCCCCGGAAGGAACACCGGGGAGCTGTTTTTT. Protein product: CASSGSPGRNTGELFF.

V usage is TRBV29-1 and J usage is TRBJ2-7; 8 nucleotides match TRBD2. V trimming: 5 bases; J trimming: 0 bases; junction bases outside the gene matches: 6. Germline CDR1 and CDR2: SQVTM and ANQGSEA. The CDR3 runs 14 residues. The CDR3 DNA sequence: TGCAGCGTTTCACAGCGGGGGAGCTCCTACGAGCAGTACTTC. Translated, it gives CSVSQRGSSYEQYF.

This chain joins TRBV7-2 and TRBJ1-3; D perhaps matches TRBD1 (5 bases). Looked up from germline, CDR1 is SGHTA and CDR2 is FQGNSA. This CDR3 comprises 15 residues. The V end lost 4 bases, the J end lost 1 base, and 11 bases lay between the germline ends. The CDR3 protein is CASSSTWGSGNTIYF. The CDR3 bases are TGTGCCAGCAGCTCCACTTGGGGGTCTGGAAACACCATATATTTT.

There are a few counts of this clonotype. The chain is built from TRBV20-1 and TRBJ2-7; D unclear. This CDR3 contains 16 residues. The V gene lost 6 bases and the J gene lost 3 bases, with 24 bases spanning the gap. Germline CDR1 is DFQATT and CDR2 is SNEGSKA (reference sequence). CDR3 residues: CSALARESFSYYEQYF. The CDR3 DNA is TGCAGTGCCCTCGCAAGGGAATCGTTCTCGTACTACGAGCAGTACTTC.

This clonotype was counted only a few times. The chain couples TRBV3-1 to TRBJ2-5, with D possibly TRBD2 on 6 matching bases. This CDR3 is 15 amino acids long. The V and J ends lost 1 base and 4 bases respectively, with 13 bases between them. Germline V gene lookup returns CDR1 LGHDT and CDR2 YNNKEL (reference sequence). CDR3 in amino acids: CASSQVSTRGETQYF. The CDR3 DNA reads TGTGCCAGCAGCCAAGTATCGACTAGAGGAGAGACCCAGTACTTC.

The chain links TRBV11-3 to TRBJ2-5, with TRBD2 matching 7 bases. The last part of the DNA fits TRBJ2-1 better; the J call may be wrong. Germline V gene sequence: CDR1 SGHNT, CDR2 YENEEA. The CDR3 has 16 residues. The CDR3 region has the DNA TGTGCCAGCAGCTTAGACGGCGGGAGAACTGGTAATGAGCAGTTCTTC. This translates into CASSLDGGRTGNEQFF.

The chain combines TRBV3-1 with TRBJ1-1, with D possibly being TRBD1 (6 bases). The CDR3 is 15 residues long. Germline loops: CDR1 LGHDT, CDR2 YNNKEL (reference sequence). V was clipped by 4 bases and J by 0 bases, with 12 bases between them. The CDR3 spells CASSRIRGLNTEAFF. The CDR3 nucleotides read TGTGCCAGCAGCCGAATCAGGGGACTGAACACTGAAGCTTTCTTT.

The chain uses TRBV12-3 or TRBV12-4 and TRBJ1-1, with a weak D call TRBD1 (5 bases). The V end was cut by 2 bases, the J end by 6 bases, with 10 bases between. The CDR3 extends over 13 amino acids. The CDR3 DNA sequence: TGTGCCAGCAGTTTAATAGGGGATTCTGAAGCTTTCTTT. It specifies CASSLIGDSEAFF.

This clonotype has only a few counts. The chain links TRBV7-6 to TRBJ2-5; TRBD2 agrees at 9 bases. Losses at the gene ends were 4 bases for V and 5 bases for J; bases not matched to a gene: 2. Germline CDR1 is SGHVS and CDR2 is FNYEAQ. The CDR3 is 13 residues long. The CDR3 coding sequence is TGTGCCAGCAGCTGGACTAGCGATGAGACCCAGTACTTC. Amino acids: CASSWTSDETQYF.

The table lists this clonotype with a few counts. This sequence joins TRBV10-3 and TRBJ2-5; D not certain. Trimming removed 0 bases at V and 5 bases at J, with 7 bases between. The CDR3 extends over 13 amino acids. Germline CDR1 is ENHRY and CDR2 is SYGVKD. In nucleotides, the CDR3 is TGTGCCATCAGTGAGTCTTACCGGGAGACCCAGTACTTC. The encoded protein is CAISESYRETQYF.

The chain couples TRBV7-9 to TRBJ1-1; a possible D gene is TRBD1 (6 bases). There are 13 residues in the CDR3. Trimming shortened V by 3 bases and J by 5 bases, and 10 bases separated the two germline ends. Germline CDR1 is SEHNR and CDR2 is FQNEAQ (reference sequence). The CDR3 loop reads CASSFPTGTEAFF. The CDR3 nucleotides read TGTGCCAGCAGCTTCCCCACAGGGACTGAAGCTTTCTTT. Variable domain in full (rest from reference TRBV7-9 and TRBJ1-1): DTGVSQNPRHKITKRGQNVTFRCDPISEHNRLYWYRQTLGQGPEFLTYFQNEAQLEKSRLLSDRFSAERPKGSFSTLEIQRTEQGDSAMYLCASSFPTGTEAFFGQGTRLTVV.

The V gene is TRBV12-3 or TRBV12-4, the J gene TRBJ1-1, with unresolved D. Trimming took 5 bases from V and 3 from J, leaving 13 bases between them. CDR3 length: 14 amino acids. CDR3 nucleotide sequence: TGTGCCAGCAGTCCCGGGGAGAAGTACACTGAAGCTTTCTTT. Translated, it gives CASSPGEKYTEAFF.

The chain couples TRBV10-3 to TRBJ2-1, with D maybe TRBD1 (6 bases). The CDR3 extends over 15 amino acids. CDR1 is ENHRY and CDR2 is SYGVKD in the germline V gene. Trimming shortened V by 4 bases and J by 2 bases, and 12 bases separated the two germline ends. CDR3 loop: CAISGGLSAYNEQFF. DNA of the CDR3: TGTGCCATCAGTGGGGGGCTCTCTGCCTACAATGAGCAGTTCTTC.

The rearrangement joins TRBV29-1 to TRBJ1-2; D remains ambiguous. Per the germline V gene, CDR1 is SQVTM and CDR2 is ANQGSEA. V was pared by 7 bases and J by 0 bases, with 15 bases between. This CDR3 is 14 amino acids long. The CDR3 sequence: CSAVRTETNYGYTF. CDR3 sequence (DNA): TGCAGCGCCGTTCGCACAGAAACTAACTATGGCTACACCTTC.